A single TCR beta chain is shown here with its context. This entry comes from a study of blood T cell repertoires in COVID-19. Measured with immunoSEQ multiplex PCR; TCRdb has only the in-frame clones, and not every one. The sample contains 200,000 to 250,000 clones, 80% to 90% of which appear only once. V shed 3 bases, J shed 3 bases, and the junction held 12 bases outside the gene matches. The CDR3 has 17 amino acids. The germline gives CDR1 SGDLS, CDR2 YYNGEE. Sequencing was done on a sample of PBMCs or T cells enriched from blood (not recorded which). The source of this sequence is a young woman who had been exposed to COVID-19. The chain uses TRBV9 and TRBJ1-2; 9 positions match TRBD1. The CDR3 region has the DNA TGTGCCAGCAGCGCACCTTGGGGGACAGGGTCGGACTATGGCTACACCTTC. Translated: CASSAPWGTGSDYGYTF.